This TCR beta chain was retrieved from a study of blood T cell repertoires in COVID-19. Study context: T cells, B-cell-depleted T cells, or PBMCs supplied cDNA or gDNA.

In the original workflow: From reference gene primer amplification, estimates of nucleated cell counts were derived. Data came from immunoSEQ multiplex PCR; TCRdb stores just in-frame clones and leaves some out. V and J calls and clone size are as listed in that table; D and trimming were resolved from the DNA. This sample has fewer than 250,000 clones, with 83% found just once. This clone was counted between two and nine times. CDR1 and CDR2 from the germline V gene are SGHRS and YFSETQ. The J segment lost 7 bases and the V segment lost 2 bases, leaving 6 bases of the junction unmatched. There are 14 residues in the CDR3.

This clonotype originated in a woman between 40 and 55 years old with active or convalescent COVID-19. Input material: peripheral blood. The J gene is TRBJ2-1, the V gene TRBV5-1, with 7 bases fitting TRBD2. CDR3 nucleotides: TGCGCCAGCAGCTTATGGGAGGGACGAAATGAGCAGTTCTTC. Protein product: CASSLWEGRNEQFF.